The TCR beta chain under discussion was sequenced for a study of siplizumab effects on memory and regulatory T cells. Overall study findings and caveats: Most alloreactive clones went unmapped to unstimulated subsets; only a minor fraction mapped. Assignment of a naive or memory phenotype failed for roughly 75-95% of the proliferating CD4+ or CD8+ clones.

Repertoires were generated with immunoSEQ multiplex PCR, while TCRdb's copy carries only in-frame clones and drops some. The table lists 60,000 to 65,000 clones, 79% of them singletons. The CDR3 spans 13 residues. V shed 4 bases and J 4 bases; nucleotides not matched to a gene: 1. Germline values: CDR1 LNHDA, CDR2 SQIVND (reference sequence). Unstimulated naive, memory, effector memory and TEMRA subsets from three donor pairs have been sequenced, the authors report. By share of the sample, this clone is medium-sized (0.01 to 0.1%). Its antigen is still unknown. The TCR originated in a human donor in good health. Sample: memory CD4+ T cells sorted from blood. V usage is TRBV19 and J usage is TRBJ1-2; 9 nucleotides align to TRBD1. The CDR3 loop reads CASSKTGGYGYTF. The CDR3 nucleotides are TGTGCCAGTAGTAAGACAGGGGGCTATGGCTACACCTTC.